This T cell receptor beta chain was found in a study of CD8 T cells in Susac syndrome. Regarding the study as a whole: The authors acknowledged that the study's TCR sequencing and HLA analysis involved relatively few individuals.

FACS was used to enrich TEMRA cells, whereas the CD8+ and CD4+ T cells were obtained by negative isolation. Of note for this clonotype: Its antigen is not identified.

With random hexamers, reverse transcription was performed on roughly 0.45 to 1 ug of RNA. TCRdb fed the immunoSEQ multiplex PCR reads into MiXCR, producing one record per CDR3 protein. The data hold 100,000 to 150,000 distinct CDR3 sequences, with around 95% observed a single time. The V end was cut by 4 bases, the J end by 7 bases, with 20 bases between. The germline gives CDR1 MNHEY, CDR2 SVGAGI. The CDR3 has 16 residues. The chain couples TRBV6-5 to TRBJ2-1; TRBD2 is a possible D gene (6 bases). The sequenced sample consisted of CD4+ T cells from PBMCs. This receptor was taken from a human donor in good health. The CDR3 here is CASSFGTLVSRNEQFF. CDR3 nucleotides: TGTGCCAGCAGTTTCGGGACTCTCGTCAGTCGGAATGAGCAGTTCTTC.